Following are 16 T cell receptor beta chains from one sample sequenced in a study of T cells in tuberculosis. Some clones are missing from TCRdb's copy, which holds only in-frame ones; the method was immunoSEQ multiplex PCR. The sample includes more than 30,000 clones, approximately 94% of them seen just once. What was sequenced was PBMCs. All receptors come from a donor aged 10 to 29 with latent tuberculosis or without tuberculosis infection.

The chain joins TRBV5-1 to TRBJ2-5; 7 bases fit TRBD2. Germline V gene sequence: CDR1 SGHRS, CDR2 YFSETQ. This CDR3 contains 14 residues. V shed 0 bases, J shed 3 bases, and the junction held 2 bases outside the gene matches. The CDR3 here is CASSLASGEETQYF. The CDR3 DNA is TGCGCCAGCAGCTTGGCCAGCGGGGAAGAGACCCAGTACTTC.

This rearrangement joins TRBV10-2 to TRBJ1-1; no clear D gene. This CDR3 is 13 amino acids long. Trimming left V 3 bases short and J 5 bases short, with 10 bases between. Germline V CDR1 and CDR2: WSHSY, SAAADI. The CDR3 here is CASSDWGGTEAFF. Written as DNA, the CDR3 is TGCGCCAGCAGTGATTGGGGAGGTACTGAAGCTTTCTTT.

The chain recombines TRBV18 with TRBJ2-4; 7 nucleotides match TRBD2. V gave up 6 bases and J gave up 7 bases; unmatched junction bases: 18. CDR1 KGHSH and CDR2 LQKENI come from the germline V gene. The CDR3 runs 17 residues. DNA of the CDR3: TGTGCCAGCTCGCCTACTAGCGACCAGCTTTGGGAGAACATTCAGTACTTC. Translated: CASSPTSDQLWENIQYF.

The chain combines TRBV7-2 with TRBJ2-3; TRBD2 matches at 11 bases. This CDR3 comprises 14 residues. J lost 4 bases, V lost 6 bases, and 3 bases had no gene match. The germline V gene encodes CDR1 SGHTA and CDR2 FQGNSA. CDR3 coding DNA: TGTGCCAGCAGTAGCGGGAGGGGGGCAGATACGCAGTATTTT. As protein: CASSSGRGADTQYF.

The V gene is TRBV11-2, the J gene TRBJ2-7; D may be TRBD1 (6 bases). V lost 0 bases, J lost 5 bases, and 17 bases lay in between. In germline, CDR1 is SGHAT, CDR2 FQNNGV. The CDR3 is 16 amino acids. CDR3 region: CASSLEGRGERHEQYF. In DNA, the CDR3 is TGTGCCAGCAGCTTAGAGGGCAGGGGAGAGCGGCACGAGCAGTACTTC.

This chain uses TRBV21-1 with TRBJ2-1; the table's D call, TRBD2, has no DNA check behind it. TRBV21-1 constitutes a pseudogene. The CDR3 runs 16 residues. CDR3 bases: TGTGCCAGCAGCAAAGTTCGGGGACTAAGTTTCAATGAGCAGTTCTTC. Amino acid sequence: CASSKVRGLSFNEQFF.

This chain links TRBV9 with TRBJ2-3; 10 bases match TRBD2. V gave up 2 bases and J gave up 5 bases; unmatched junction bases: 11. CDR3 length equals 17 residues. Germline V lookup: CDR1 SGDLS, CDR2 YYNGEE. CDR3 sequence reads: CASSVRPSGRAGDTQYF. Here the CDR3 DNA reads TGTGCCAGCAGCGTTCGCCCAAGCGGGAGGGCGGGAGATACGCAGTATTTT.

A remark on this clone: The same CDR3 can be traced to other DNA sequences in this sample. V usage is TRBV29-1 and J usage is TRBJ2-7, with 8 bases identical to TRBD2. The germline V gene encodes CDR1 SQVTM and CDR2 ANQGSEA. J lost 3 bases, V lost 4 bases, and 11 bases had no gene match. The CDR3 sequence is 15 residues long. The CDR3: CSVGGGGRLFYEQYF. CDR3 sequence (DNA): TGCAGCGTTGGGGGGGGCGGGAGGCTGTTCTACGAGCAGTACTTC.

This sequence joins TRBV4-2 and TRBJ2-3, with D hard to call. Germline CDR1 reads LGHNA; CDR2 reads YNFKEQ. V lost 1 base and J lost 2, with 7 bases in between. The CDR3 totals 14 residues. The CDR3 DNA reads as TGTGCCAGCAGCCAAGGCGGTCCCACAGATACGCAGTATTTT. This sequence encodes CASSQGGPTDTQYF.

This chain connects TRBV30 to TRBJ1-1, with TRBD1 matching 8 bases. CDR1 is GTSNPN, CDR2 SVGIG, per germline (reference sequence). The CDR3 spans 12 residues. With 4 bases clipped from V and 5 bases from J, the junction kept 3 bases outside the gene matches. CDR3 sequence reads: CAWIRGRTEAFF. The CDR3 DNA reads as TGTGCCTGGATCAGGGGGCGTACTGAAGCTTTCTTT.

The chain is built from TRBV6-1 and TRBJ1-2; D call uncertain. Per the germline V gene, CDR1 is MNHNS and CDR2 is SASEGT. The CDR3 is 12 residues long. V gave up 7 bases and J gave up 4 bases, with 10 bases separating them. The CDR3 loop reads CASTELTYGYTF. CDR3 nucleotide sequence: TGTGCCAGCACGGAGCTCACCTATGGCTACACCTTC.

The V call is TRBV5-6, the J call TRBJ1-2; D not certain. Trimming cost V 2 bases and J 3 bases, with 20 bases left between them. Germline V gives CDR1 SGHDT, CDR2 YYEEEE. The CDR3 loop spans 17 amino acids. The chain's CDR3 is CASSLGFRETSDYGYTF. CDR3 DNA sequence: TGTGCCAGCAGCTTAGGGTTTCGGGAGACCAGCGACTATGGCTACACCTTC.

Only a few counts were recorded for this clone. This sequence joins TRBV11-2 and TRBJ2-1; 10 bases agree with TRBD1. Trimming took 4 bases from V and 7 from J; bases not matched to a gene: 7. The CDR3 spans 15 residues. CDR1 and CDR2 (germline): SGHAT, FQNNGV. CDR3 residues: CASSSGQGQRNEQFF. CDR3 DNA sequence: TGTGCCAGCAGCTCGGGACAGGGGCAAAGGAATGAGCAGTTCTTC. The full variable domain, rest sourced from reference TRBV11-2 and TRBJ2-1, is EAGVAQSPRYKIIEKRQSVAFWCNPISGHATLYWYQQILGQGPKLLIQFQNNGVVDDSQLPKDRFSAERLKGVDSTLKIQPAKLEDSAVYLCASSSGQGQRNEQFFGPGTRLTVL.

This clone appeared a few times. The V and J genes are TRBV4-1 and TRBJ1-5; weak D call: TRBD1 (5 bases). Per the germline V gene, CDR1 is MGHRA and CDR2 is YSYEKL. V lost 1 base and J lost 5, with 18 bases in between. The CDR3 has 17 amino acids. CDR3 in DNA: TGCGCCAGCAGCCAAGTGGACATGGGGCTTACACATCAGCCCCAGCATTTT. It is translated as CASSQVDMGLTHQPQHF.

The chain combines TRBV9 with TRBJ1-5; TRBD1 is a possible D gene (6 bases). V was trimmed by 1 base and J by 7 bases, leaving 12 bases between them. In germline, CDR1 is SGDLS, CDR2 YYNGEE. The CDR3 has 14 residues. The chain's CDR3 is CASSVSGGEQPQHF. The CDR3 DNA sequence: TGTGCCAGCAGCGTATCGGGGGGCGAACAGCCCCAGCATTTT.

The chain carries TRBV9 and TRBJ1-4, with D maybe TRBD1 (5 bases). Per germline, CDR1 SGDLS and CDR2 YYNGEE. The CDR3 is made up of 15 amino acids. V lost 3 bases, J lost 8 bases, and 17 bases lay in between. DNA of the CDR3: TGTGCCAGCAGCGAGTCAGGGAATTTAGGGGAAAAACTGTTTTTT. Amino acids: CASSESGNLGEKLFF.